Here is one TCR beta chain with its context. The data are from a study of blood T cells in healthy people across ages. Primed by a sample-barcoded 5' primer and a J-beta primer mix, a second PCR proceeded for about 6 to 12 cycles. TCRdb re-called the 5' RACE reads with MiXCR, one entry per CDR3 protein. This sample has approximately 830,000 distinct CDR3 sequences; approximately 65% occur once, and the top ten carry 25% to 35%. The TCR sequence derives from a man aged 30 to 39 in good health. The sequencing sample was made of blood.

The DNA for the CDR3 is TGTGCCAGCAGTTACTTTATTTCCTTCGGGTCTGGGGCCAACGTCCTGACTTTC. This sequence encodes CASSYFISFGSGANVLTF. The V and J genes are TRBV6-5 and TRBJ2-6; D is uncertain. Trimming left V 1 base short and J 1 base short, with 14 bases between. The CDR3 is 18 amino acids. CDR1 and CDR2 (germline): MNHEY, SVGAGI.